Shown below are 27 T cell receptor beta chains from a single sample sequenced in a study of cytomegalovirus exposure and HLA in healthy donors. In the PCR, 60 Vbeta and 13 Jbeta primers were used. Generated by immunoSEQ multiplex PCR, the TCRdb table keeps only in-frame clones and is missing some. The table includes around 170,000 clones, over 75% detected once. Source material: PBMCs. The origin of the receptors is a woman aged 45-59 years in good health and CMV-seropositive.

The chain is built from TRBV5-6 and TRBJ2-5; D remains ambiguous. The J call is in doubt because the DNA end fits TRBJ2-7 better. This CDR3 has 13 residues. The germline V gene encodes CDR1 SGHDT and CDR2 YYEEEE. This CDR3 is CASSLVVSSEQYF. The DNA of the CDR3 is TGTGCCAGCAGCTTGGTGGTTTCGAGCGAGCAGTACTTC.

The chain is built from TRBV6-5 and TRBJ2-5; 8 positions agree with TRBD1. The J call may be wrong; the DNA end is better matched by TRBJ2-7. The CDR3 spans 15 residues. CDR1 is MNHEY, CDR2 SVGAGI, per germline. CDR3 amino acids: CASSRTGKMVYEQYF. In nucleotides, the CDR3 is TGTGCCAGCAGTAGGACAGGGAAGATGGTCTACGAGCAGTACTTC.

This clone was found a few times. This sequence joins TRBV7-9 and TRBJ1-2; TRBD1 matches 9 bases. Germline CDR1 and CDR2: SEHNR and FQNEAQ (reference sequence). The CDR3 covers 15 residues. V gave up 1 base and J gave up 8 bases; unmatched junction bases: 8. In nucleotides, the CDR3 is TGTGCCAGCAGCTTAGGTGGGACAGGGTCTAGGGGCTACACCTTC. Translated, it gives CASSLGGTGSRGYTF.

The J gene is TRBJ1-2, the V gene TRBV18; TRBD1 aligns across 9 bases. Losses at the gene ends were 6 bases for V and 7 bases for J; bases not matched to a gene: 6. The length of the CDR3 is 13 residues. Germline CDR1 reads KGHSH; CDR2 reads LQKENI. CDR3 region: CASSYTGGGGYTF. The CDR3 DNA reads as TGTGCCAGCTCGTATACAGGGGGCGGTGGCTACACCTTC.

The chain recombines TRBV13 with TRBJ1-1; 9 nucleotides align to TRBD1. Germline trimming cut 2 bases from V and 11 bases from J; bases unmatched to any gene: 9. The germline V gene has CDR1 PRHDT and CDR2 FYEKMQ (reference sequence). This CDR3 contains 14 residues. This CDR3 reads CASSLMALTGGAFF. The CDR3 region has the DNA TGTGCCAGCAGCTTAATGGCCCTGACAGGGGGGGCTTTCTTT.

The count of this clone is one. For the CDR3, the DNA is TGTGCCAGCAGCTCCGCGGGGGGGCGGTCCTACGAGCAGTACTTC. Translated, it gives CASSSAGGRSYEQYF. The chain carries TRBV7-2 and TRBJ2-7; 9 bases align to TRBD2. This CDR3 region has 15 residues. Germline trimming cut 4 bases from V and 1 base from J; bases unmatched to any gene: 5. CDR1 is SGHTA, CDR2 FQGNSA, per germline.

This clone has just one count. A junction end diverges from the germline sequence, so it may reflect a read error. J is TRBJ2-5 and V is TRBV7-7; 9 nucleotides line up with TRBD2. CDR1 and CDR2 from the germline V gene are SSHAT and FNYEAQ (reference sequence). The CDR3 runs to 16 residues. CDR3 loop: CASSSDVAGGAETQYF. The CDR3 DNA reads as TGTGCTAGCAGCTCGGACGTTGCGGGGGGGGCGGAGACCCAGTACTTC.

This clone was seen just once. This rearrangement joins TRBV7-9 to TRBJ1-2; D is unresolved. V was pared by 5 bases and J by 3 bases, with 13 bases between. The CDR3 is made up of 14 amino acids. From germline, CDR1 is SEHNR and CDR2 FQNEAQ (reference sequence). The CDR3 DNA follows: TGTGCCAGCAGCCCCCCCCAACAACACTATGGCTACACCTTC. This encodes CASSPPQQHYGYTF.

This chain joins TRBV7-9 and TRBJ2-1, with D possibly TRBD1 on 5 matching bases. Germline V lookup: CDR1 SEHNR, CDR2 FQNEAQ (reference sequence). The CDR3 extends over 16 amino acids. Trimming stripped 5 bases from V and 4 bases from J, with 18 bases between. In DNA, the CDR3 is TGTGCCAGCAGCAGCCAGGGTGGCGGCCGATACAATGAGCAGTTCTTC. Protein sequence: CASSSQGGGRYNEQFF.

V and J are TRBV5-1 and TRBJ2-5; D might be TRBD2 (5 bases). The CDR3 is made up of 13 amino acids. V was trimmed by 3 bases and J by 4 bases, leaving 10 bases between them. Looked up from germline, CDR1 is SGHRS and CDR2 is YFSETQ. The CDR3 is CASSWEYGETQYF. The CDR3 DNA follows: TGCGCCAGCAGCTGGGAGTATGGAGAGACCCAGTACTTC. The variable domain in full, with the rest retrieved from reference TRBV5-1 and TRBJ2-5, is KAGVTQTPRYLIKTRGQQVTLSCSPISGHRSVSWYQQTPGQGLQFLFEYFSETQRNKGNFPGRFSGRQFSNSRSEMNVSTLELGDSALYLCASSWEYGETQYFGPGTRLLVL.

This chain connects TRBV6-4 to TRBJ1-6; TRBD1 matches 7 bases. The V gene end was trimmed by 6 bases and the J gene end by 6 bases; junction bases not matched to a gene: 2. Per the germline V gene, CDR1 is MRHNA and CDR2 is SNTAGT. This CDR3 contains 13 residues. Written as DNA, the CDR3 is TGTGCCAGCAGAGGGACAGTTAATTCACCCCTCCACTTT. Protein sequence: CASRGTVNSPLHF.

This chain uses TRBV4-3 with TRBJ2-1; TRBD2 aligns across 13 bases. The CDR3 runs to 21 residues. Germline trimming cut 0 bases from V and 0 bases from J; bases unmatched to any gene: 11. Germline loops: CDR1 LGHNA, CDR2 YSLEER. CDR3 residues: CASSQDRRGLAGFSSYNEQFF. The CDR3 nucleotides read TGCGCCAGCAGCCAAGATCGCCGGGGACTAGCGGGATTTAGCTCCTACAATGAGCAGTTCTTC.

Concerning this clone: At one end, the junction sequence differs from germline, possibly due to a read error. This chain links TRBV7-9 with TRBJ1-1, with 9 bases aligning to TRBD1. The CDR3 length is 16 residues. Germline V gives CDR1 SEHNR, CDR2 FQNEAQ (reference sequence). The CDR3: CSSSAGQGLRGTEAFF. The CDR3 nucleotides are TGTTCCAGCAGCGCAGGACAGGGGTTAAGGGGCACTGAAGCTTTCTTT.

The J gene is TRBJ1-6, the V gene TRBV15; D is undetermined. The V end lost 5 bases, the J end lost 7 bases, and 12 bases lay between the germline ends. CDR3 length equals 14 residues. Germline values: CDR1 LNHNV, CDR2 YYDKDF (reference sequence). CDR3 amino acids: CATSVQVPNSPLHF. In DNA form, the CDR3 reads TGTGCCACCAGCGTTCAGGTTCCCAATTCACCCCTCCACTTT. Combining the CDR3 with reference TRBV15 and TRBJ1-6 gives the whole variable domain DAMVIQNPRYQVTQFGKPVTLSCSQTLNHNVMYWYQQKSSQAPKLLFHYYDKDFNNEADTPDNFQSRRPNTSFCFLDIRSPGLGDTAMYLCATSVQVPNSPLHFGNGTRLTVT.

This chain connects TRBV28 to TRBJ1-2, with 9 bases aligning to TRBD1. This CDR3 is built from 15 residues. Germline CDR1 MDHEN, CDR2 SYDVKM. With V trimmed by 4 bases and J by 4 bases, 7 bases remained unmatched. The CDR3 DNA is TGTGCCAGCAGTTCATCGGGACAGGGCGGCTATGGCTACACCTTC. Its translation: CASSSSGQGGYGYTF.

The chain employs TRBV19 and TRBJ2-1, with 8 bases identical to TRBD1. CDR3 length: 16 residues. In germline, CDR1 is LNHDA, CDR2 SQIVND (reference sequence). Trimming took 5 bases from V and 6 from J; bases not matched to a gene: 12. CDR3 in DNA: TGTGCCAGTAGTGGTTCCGGGACAGGACGATCCAATGAGCAGTTCTTC. Protein sequence: CASSGSGTGRSNEQFF.

The chain couples TRBV13 to TRBJ2-5; 9 bases are a match to TRBD1. CDR1 and CDR2 (germline): PRHDT, FYEKMQ (reference sequence). V gave up 4 bases and J gave up 3 bases; unmatched junction bases: 3. The CDR3 runs to 14 residues. The CDR3 bases are TGTGCCAGCAGCTCCCGACAGGGGGAAGAGACCCAGTACTTC. It is translated as CASSSRQGEETQYF.

The chain links TRBV7-2 to TRBJ1-2; possible D gene TRBD1, 5 bases. The V gene lost 6 bases and the J gene lost 5 bases, with 10 bases spanning the gap. Germline V gene data show CDR1 as SGHTA and CDR2 as FQGNSA. The CDR3 covers 12 residues. CDR3 protein: CASSYGGYGYTF. The CDR3 DNA is TGTGCCAGCAGTTACGGGGGATATGGCTACACCTTC.

The genes are TRBV9 and TRBJ2-7, with D possibly being TRBD2 (5 bases). The length of the CDR3 is 15 residues. V was cut by 0 bases and J by 0 bases, with 10 bases left in between. Germline V gene data show CDR1 as SGDLS and CDR2 as YYNGEE. DNA of the CDR3: TGTGCCAGCAGCGTAGGTGTAGCGCTCTCCTACGAGCAGTACTTC. Protein sequence: CASSVGVALSYEQYF.

CDR3 region: CASSQGAYNEQFF. DNA for the CDR3: TGCGCCAGCAGCCAAGGGGCGTACAATGAGCAGTTCTTC. V usage is TRBV4-1 and J usage is TRBJ2-1; D gene ambiguous. The germline V gene encodes CDR1 MGHRA and CDR2 YSYEKL. The CDR3 totals 13 residues. Trimming stripped 1 base from V and 4 bases from J, with 5 bases between.

V gene TRBV29-1 combines with J gene TRBJ1-1, with 7 bases fitting TRBD1. Germline loops: CDR1 SQVTM, CDR2 ANQGSEA. The V segment lost 3 bases and the J segment 8 bases; nucleotides outside the gene matches: 12. The CDR3 consists of 14 residues. The CDR3 sequence: CSVERGQIGTEAFF. As DNA, the CDR3 is TGCAGCGTTGAGCGGGGACAGATCGGAACGGAAGCTTTCTTT. Based on the CDR3 plus reference TRBV29-1 and TRBJ1-1, the full variable domain is SAVISQKPSRDICQRGTSLTIQCQVDSQVTMMFWYRQQPGQSLTLIATANQGSEATYESGFVIDKFPISRPNLTFSTLTVSNMSPEDSSIYLCSVERGQIGTEAFFGQGTRLTVV.

The chain employs TRBV15 and TRBJ1-3, with D hard to call. CDR3 length equals 15 residues. The ends were cut back, 1 base at V and 0 bases at J, with 7 bases in the middle. Germline lookup yields CDR1 LNHNV and CDR2 YYDKDF (reference sequence). The chain's CDR3 is CATSRAHSSGNTIYF. CDR3 bases: TGTGCCACCAGCAGAGCTCACAGCTCTGGAAACACCATATATTTT.

The rearrangement uses TRBV7-3 and TRBJ2-3; 11 nucleotides align to TRBD2. Unmatched junction bases numbered 9, after V lost 5 bases and J lost 5 bases. The CDR3 runs to 16 residues. CDR1 SGHTA and CDR2 FQGTGA come from the germline V gene. The CDR3: CASSQIAGGGLDTQYF. The CDR3 DNA reads TGTGCCAGCAGCCAAATAGCGGGAGGGGGGTTAGATACGCAGTATTTT.

The V gene is TRBV7-9, the J gene TRBJ1-1; 8 bases align to TRBD1. The CDR3 covers 15 residues. V trimming: 5 bases; J trimming: 0 bases; junction bases outside the gene matches: 5. Germline CDR1 and CDR2: SEHNR and FQNEAQ (reference sequence). CDR3 sequence: CASSQRQGLNTEAFF. CDR3 DNA: TGTGCCAGCAGCCAGAGACAGGGGCTGAACACTGAAGCTTTCTTT. Complete variable domain (other parts from reference TRBV7-9 and TRBJ1-1): DTGVSQNPRHKITKRGQNVTFRCDPISEHNRLYWYRQTLGQGPEFLTYFQNEAQLEKSRLLSDRFSAERPKGSFSTLEIQRTEQGDSAMYLCASSQRQGLNTEAFFGQGTRLTVV.

V and J are TRBV18 and TRBJ2-2; possible D gene TRBD2, 6 bases. Per germline, CDR1 KGHSH and CDR2 LQKENI. There are 12 residues in the CDR3. Trimming left V 8 bases short and J 6 bases short, with 10 bases between. Written as DNA, the CDR3 is TGTGCCAGCACGCGGGGCGCCGGGGAGCTGTTTTTT. It encodes CASTRGAGELFF.

The V gene is TRBV5-5, the J gene TRBJ2-7; the match to TRBD1 covers 9 bases. The germline gives CDR1 SGHKS, CDR2 YYEKEE (reference sequence). The ends lost 5 bases at V and 2 bases at J; junction bases unmatched: 8. CDR3 length: 15 residues. CDR3 in DNA: TGTGCCAGCAGGGGGGGACAGGGAGGACCCTACGAGCAGTACTTC. Encoded protein: CASRGGQGGPYEQYF. The complete variable domain, with remaining parts taken from reference TRBV5-5 and TRBJ2-7, reads DAGVTQSPTHLIKTRGQQVTLRCSPISGHKSVSWYQQVLGQGPQFIFQYYEKEERGRGNFPDRFSARQFPNYSSELNVNALLLGDSALYLCASRGGQGGPYEQYFGPGTRLTVT.

V and J are TRBV5-4 and TRBJ1-2; weak D call: TRBD1 (6 bases). The CDR3 has 17 amino acids. Trimming took off 2 bases at V and 2 bases at J, with 19 bases between the two ends. The germline CDR1 and CDR2 sequences are SGHNT and YYREEE (reference sequence). The CDR3 nucleotides are TGTGCCAGCAGCTTAGGTGGGGGGGCCAGAGGGAACTATGGCTACACCTTC. It specifies CASSLGGGARGNYGYTF.